The clone carrying this T cell receptor beta chain was detected a few times. Its antigen is unknown. The data derive from a study of metastatic and nonmetastatic thyroid tumors. For the study at large: The authors compared repertoires across blood and tumor or nodule tissue from malignant and benign thyroid patients.

General study findings and limits: Malignant thyroid tumors reportedly exceeded benign nodules significantly in TCR beta diversity, with the difference appearing in blood and tumor.

All patients were untreated before thyroid surgery. Per the original methods: Using the CDR3 differences seen across clinicopathological groups, the authors built a distant-metastasis classifier for papillary thyroid cancer, which was meant to discriminate distant-metastatic patients. TCRdb re-analyzed the PCR reads through MiXCR. TCRdb's processing, not the study's, gives the V and J calls here. Of around 15,000 clones in the sample, 20% to 30% were seen once. In germline, CDR1 is MNHNS, CDR2 SASEGT. The germline V and J ends were trimmed by 8 bases and 2 bases, with 4 bases remaining between them. The CDR3 covers 11 residues.

Input material: tumor tissue. The V gene is TRBV6-1, the J gene TRBJ2-1; D gene ambiguous. This TCR was recovered from a female donor with papillary thyroid cancer or a benign thyroid nodule (not recorded which). Some clones in this sample may be carry-over from other donors' samples. CDR3 region: CASAPYNEQFF. The CDR3 nucleotides read TGTGCCAGCGCACCCTACAATGAGCAGTTCTTC.